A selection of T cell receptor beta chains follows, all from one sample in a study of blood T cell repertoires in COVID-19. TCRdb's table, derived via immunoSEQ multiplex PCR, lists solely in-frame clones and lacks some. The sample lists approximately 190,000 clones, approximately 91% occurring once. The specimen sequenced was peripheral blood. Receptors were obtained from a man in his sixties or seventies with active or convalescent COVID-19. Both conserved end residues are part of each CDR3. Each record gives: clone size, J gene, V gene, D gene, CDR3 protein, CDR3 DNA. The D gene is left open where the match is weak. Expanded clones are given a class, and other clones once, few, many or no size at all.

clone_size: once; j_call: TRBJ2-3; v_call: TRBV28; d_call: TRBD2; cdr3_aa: CASSLAAQRGGLDTQYF; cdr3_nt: TGTGCCAGCAGTTTAGCGGCACAGCGGGGGGGCTTGGATACGCAGTATTTT
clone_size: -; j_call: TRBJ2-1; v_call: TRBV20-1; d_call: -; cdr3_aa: CSARLVNEQFF; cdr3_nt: TGCAGTGCTAGATTAGTGAATGAGCAGTTCTTC
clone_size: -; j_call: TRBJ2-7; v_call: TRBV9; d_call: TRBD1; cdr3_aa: CASSGEQGDEGRQYF; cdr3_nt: TGTGCCAGCAGCGGTGAACAGGGGGACGAGGGGAGGCAGTACTTC
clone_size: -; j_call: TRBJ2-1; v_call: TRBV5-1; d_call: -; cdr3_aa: CASSLGGFYNEQFF; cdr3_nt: TGCGCCAGCAGCTTGGGTGGCTTCTACAATGAGCAGTTCTTC
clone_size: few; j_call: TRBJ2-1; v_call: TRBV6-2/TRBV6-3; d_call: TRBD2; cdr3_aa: CASSYFPGTSGANEQFF; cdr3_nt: TGTGCCAGCAGTTACTTCCCCGGGACTAGCGGGGCGAATGAGCAGTTCTTC
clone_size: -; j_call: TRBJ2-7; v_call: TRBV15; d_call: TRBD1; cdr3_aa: CATRPDTGGYYEQYF; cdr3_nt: TGTGCCACCAGGCCGGACACAGGGGGCTACTACGAGCAGTACTTC
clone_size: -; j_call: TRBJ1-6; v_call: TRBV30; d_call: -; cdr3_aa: CAWSGMTRMNSPLHF; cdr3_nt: TGTGCCTGGAGTGGAATGACACGGATGAATTCACCCCTCCACTTT
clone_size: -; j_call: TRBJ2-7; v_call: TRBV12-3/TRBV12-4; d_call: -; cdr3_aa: CASSGSGTGEQYF; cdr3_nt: TGTGCCAGCAGTGGCTCGGGAACGGGCGAGCAGTACTTC
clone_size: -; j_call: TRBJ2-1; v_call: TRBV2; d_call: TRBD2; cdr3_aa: CASTVAGGSYNEQFF; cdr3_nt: TGTGCCAGCACCGTAGCGGGGGGCTCCTACAATGAGCAGTTCTTC
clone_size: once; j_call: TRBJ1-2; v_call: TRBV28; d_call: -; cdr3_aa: CASSNNYGYTF; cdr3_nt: TGTGCCAGCAGCAATAACTATGGCTACACCTTC
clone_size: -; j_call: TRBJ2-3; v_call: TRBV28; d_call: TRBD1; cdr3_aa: CASRPGQVTHTQYF; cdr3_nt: TGTGCCAGCAGGCCGGGACAGGTCACACATACGCAGTATTTT
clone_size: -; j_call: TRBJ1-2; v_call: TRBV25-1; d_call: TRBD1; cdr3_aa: CASSETGDGYTF; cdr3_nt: TGTGCCAGCAGCGAGACAGGGGATGGCTACACCTTC